This T cell receptor (beta chain) derives from a study of T cells in Graves' hyperthyroidism and ophthalmopathy. Germline V gene data show CDR1 as MGHDK and CDR2 as SYGVNS. Unmatched junction bases numbered 6, after V lost 3 bases and J lost 3 bases. The CDR3 loop spans 16 amino acids. Comment on this clonotype: The target antigen is unknown.

Study conclusions and caveats: A 13 V-J signature model discriminated ophthalmopathy versus stable hyperthyroidism.

Authors of the study amplified TCR beta CDR3 regions from RNA transcripts. TCR CDR3 regions were first amplified by RT-PCR with HTBI primers. TCRdb analysed the multiplex PCR reads with MiXCR anew, one entry per CDR3 protein. The sample lists some 510,000 distinct CDR3 sequences, roughly 50% occurring once. This chain links TRBV25-1 with TRBJ2-1; 9 bases are a match to TRBD2. The receptor comes from a woman aged 18-35 years with Graves' hyperthyroidism. Sequencing used peripheral blood or thyroid tissue (not recorded which). The CDR3 DNA is TGTGCCAGCAGTGATATTAGCGGGAGTCACTACAATGAGCAGTTCTTC. It yields the protein CASSDISGSHYNEQFF.